The 18 T cell receptor beta chains reported below all come from one sample, sequenced in a study of T-cell reconstitution after alpha-beta-depleted transplantation in children (dated by TCRdb to 2016 to 2018). The library was produced with PCR. The sample was run on an Illumina HiSeq 2500. TCR libraries were prepared with molecular barcoding, using unique molecular identifiers to normalize TCRbeta repertoire quantification. TCRdb redid the processing of the public reads, applying fastp at Q25 and MiXCR, and retained in-frame beta chains. Under each unique CDR3 protein, matching rows form one entry showing the most common genes and DNA. The table for this sample lists about 500,000 distinct CDR3 sequences; less than 35% of them were counted only once. The ten largest clonotypes hold roughly 2.5% of the sample. This specimen consisted of PBMCs from the stem cell graft donor, obtained from the stem cell graft. These receptors all stem from a human donor who donated a stem cell graft to a child with aplastic anemia.

The rearrangement joins TRBV5-5 to TRBJ2-1, with 8 bases lining up with TRBD2. V trimming: 4 bases; J trimming: 6 bases; junction bases outside the gene matches: 15. Looked up from germline, CDR1 is SGHKS and CDR2 is YYEKEE (reference sequence). This CDR3 has 17 amino acids. The CDR3 DNA reads TGTGCCAGCAGCGGCCGACCCCCCAGCGGGAGTTCCAATGAGCAGTTCTTC. Translation gives CASSGRPPSGSSNEQFF.

The chain employs TRBV7-2 and TRBJ2-1, with a possible D match to TRBD2 (5 bases). The CDR3 runs 13 residues. V lost 6 bases and J 7 bases, leaving 13 bases between the germline ends. Looked up from germline, CDR1 is SGHTA and CDR2 is FQGNSA. The CDR3 DNA is TGTGCCAGCAGGATAGGGAGTCGAAATGAGCAGTTCTTC. Translated: CASRIGSRNEQFF.

The chain recombines TRBV19 with TRBJ1-2; possibly TRBD1 for D (6 bases). The germline gives CDR1 LNHDA, CDR2 SQIVND (reference sequence). There are 12 residues in the CDR3. V was shortened by 2 bases and J by 8 bases, with 9 bases between the two germline ends. CDR3 amino acids: CASSINRDGYTF. For the CDR3, the DNA is TGTGCCAGTAGTATAAACAGGGACGGCTACACCTTC.

This clonotype turned up a few times. The rearrangement links TRBV10-2 to TRBJ2-3; 15 bases are shared with TRBD2. The CDR3 sequence is 16 residues long. Trimming cost V 4 bases and J 3 bases; bases outside gene matches: 2. Germline V gene sequence: CDR1 WSHSY, CDR2 SAAADI. The CDR3 sequence: CASSGGTSGRTDTQYF. The CDR3 DNA follows: TGCGCCAGCAGTGGGGGGACTAGCGGGAGGACAGATACGCAGTATTTT.

J is TRBJ1-1 and V is TRBV20-1, with a tentative D call TRBD1 (5 bases). The CDR3 length is 14 residues. The germline V gene encodes CDR1 DFQATT and CDR2 SNEGSKA (reference sequence). V lost 3 bases, J lost 4 bases, and 15 bases lay in between. CDR3 loop: CSASQSPGLTEAFF. The CDR3 DNA reads as TGCAGTGCTAGTCAATCCCCAGGGCTCACTGAAGCTTTCTTT.

This chain uses TRBV6-2 or TRBV6-3 with TRBJ2-5; tentatively, D is TRBD2 (6 bases). The CDR3 loop spans 14 amino acids. Germline values: CDR1 MNHEY, CDR2 SVGEGT. Trimming stripped 4 bases from V and 6 bases from J, with 15 bases between. The CDR3 sequence: CASSSPGVVKTQYF. CDR3 DNA sequence: TGTGCCAGCAGTTCCCCGGGAGTAGTGAAGACCCAGTACTTC.

This clonotype has a handful of counts. The rearrangement uses TRBV6-5 and TRBJ1-2; no definite D call. CDR1 and CDR2 from the germline V gene are MNHEY and SVGAGI. V lost 0 bases, J lost 4 bases, and 15 bases lay in between. The CDR3 has 16 residues. CDR3 coding DNA: TGTGCCAGCAGTTACTCGATGCGACGAGGCGGCTATGGCTACACCTTC. This translates into CASSYSMRRGGYGYTF.

The chain joins TRBV7-8 to TRBJ2-1; D is possibly TRBD2 (5 bases). This CDR3 region has 17 residues. The germline CDR1 and CDR2 sequences are SGHVS and FQNEAQ. Between the trimmed V and J ends, which lost 1 base and 5 bases, there was a span of 18 bases. CDR3 loop: CASSLEWWDRENNEQFF. The CDR3, as DNA: TGTGCCAGCAGCTTAGAGTGGTGGGATCGGGAAAACAATGAGCAGTTCTTC.

The gene calls are TRBV4-2 and TRBJ2-7; a possible D gene is TRBD1 (7 bases). The CDR3 is 13 amino acids. Germline V CDR1 and CDR2: LGHNA, YNFKEQ. V was cut by 5 bases and J by 4 bases, with 12 bases left in between. The CDR3 nucleotides are TGTGCCAGCAGCGAGGCAGGGGGGTACGAGCAGTACTTC. Residues: CASSEAGGYEQYF.

This clonotype was counted between two and nine times. The gene calls are TRBV6-2 or TRBV6-3 and TRBJ1-1; D uncertain. In germline, CDR1 is MNHEY, CDR2 SVGEGT. This CDR3 is 13 amino acids long. V was trimmed by 2 bases and J by 8 bases, leaving 12 bases between them. For the CDR3, the DNA is TGTGCCAGCAGTTACCGTTCTTTGGCAGAAGCTTTCTTT. Amino acids: CASSYRSLAEAFF.

The gene calls are TRBV11-2 and TRBJ1-1, with D possibly TRBD1 on 5 matching bases. The length of the CDR3 is 15 residues. Trimming took 7 bases from V and 4 from J, leaving 19 bases between them. Germline V gene sequence: CDR1 SGHAT, CDR2 FQNNGV. This chain's CDR3 is CASNVGVLVGTEAFF. The CDR3 DNA follows: TGTGCCAGCAACGTAGGGGTGTTAGTAGGCACTGAAGCTTTCTTT.

CDR3 sequence (DNA): TGTGCCAGCAGTGAATTTCTGGGGTTGGCCTACGAGCAGTACTTC. Protein sequence: CASSEFLGLAYEQYF. The chain couples TRBV25-1 to TRBJ2-7, with unresolved D. CDR3 length equals 15 residues. V gave up 1 base and J gave up 2 bases, with 12 bases separating them. Germline V gene data show CDR1 as MGHDK and CDR2 as SYGVNS.

The chain has TRBV19 and TRBJ1-4; 7 bases align to TRBD1. Germline loops: CDR1 LNHDA, CDR2 SQIVND (reference sequence). The J segment lost 0 bases and the V segment lost 7 bases, leaving 8 bases of the junction unmatched. CDR3 length equals 16 residues. The CDR3 protein is CASTTTGKATNEKLFF. Here the CDR3 DNA reads TGTGCCAGTACAACGACAGGGAAGGCAACTAATGAAAAACTGTTTTTT.

This clonotype was detected a few times. This sequence joins TRBV5-1 and TRBJ1-1; possibly TRBD1 for D (5 bases). Trimming stripped 0 bases from V and 0 bases from J, with 12 bases between. This CDR3 region has 16 residues. Germline CDR1 SGHRS, CDR2 YFSETQ. CDR3 residues: CASSLAFVGVNTEAFF. CDR3 bases: TGCGCCAGCAGCTTGGCCTTCGTGGGGGTGAACACTGAAGCTTTCTTT.

CDR3 bases: TGTGCCAGCAGCGTAGTTGCGAACACTGAAGCTTTCTTT. Amino acids: CASSVVANTEAFF. The J gene is TRBJ1-1, the V gene TRBV9; D ambiguous. CDR3 length equals 13 residues. Looked up from germline, CDR1 is SGDLS and CDR2 is YYNGEE. Trimming took 0 bases from V and 1 from J, leaving 4 bases between them. The complete variable domain, with remaining parts taken from reference TRBV9 and TRBJ1-1, reads DSGVTQTPKHLITATGQRVTLRCSPRSGDLSVYWYQQSLDQGLQFLIQYYNGEERAKGNILERFSAQQFPDLHSELNLSSLELGDSALYFCASSVVANTEAFFGQGTRLTVV.

CDR3 coding DNA: TGTGCCAGCAGTTTCGCTCGTTCCGGGCAGCCCCAGCATTTT. Translated, it gives CASSFARSGQPQHF. This chain uses TRBV6-5 with TRBJ1-5; D is unresolved. Germline V gene data show CDR1 as MNHEY and CDR2 as SVGAGI. The V end was cut by 4 bases, the J end by 7 bases, with 14 bases between. The CDR3 is 14 amino acids.

The table lists this clonotype with a few counts. The chain couples TRBV11-2 to TRBJ2-7, with 13 bases identical to TRBD2. V dropped 1 base and J dropped 1; count of bases not matched to a gene: 7. The CDR3 is 18 residues long. Per the germline V gene, CDR1 is SGHAT and CDR2 is FQNNGV. CDR3 amino acids: CASSLGWTSGSRSYEQYF. The CDR3 DNA follows: TGTGCCAGCAGCTTAGGATGGACTAGCGGGAGCCGTTCCTACGAGCAGTACTTC.

This clonotype was observed a few times. The chain combines TRBV20-1 with TRBJ2-5; TRBD2 matches at 9 bases. CDR1 and CDR2 (germline): DFQATT, SNEGSKA (reference sequence). Trimming removed 5 bases from V and 1 base from J; junction bases left unmatched: 11. The CDR3 sequence is 16 residues long. In nucleotides, the CDR3 is TGCAGTGCTGGGGCGGGGGGGATCGCCCTCCAAGAGACCCAGTACTTC. This sequence encodes CSAGAGGIALQETQYF.